The next 22 T cell receptor beta chains were all read from a single sample in a study of blood T cell repertoires in COVID-19. Libraries were prepared by immunoSEQ multiplex PCR; TCRdb keeps only in-frame clonotypes and omits some of them. The sample lists about 180,000 clones; 60% to 80% were seen once. Sequencing input: peripheral blood. All receptors come from a woman between 65 and 79 years old with acute or convalescent COVID-19.

The chain joins TRBV3-1 (or the pseudogene TRBV3-2) to TRBJ1-2, with 8 bases aligning to TRBD1. This CDR3 comprises 12 residues. Germline assignment: CDR1 LGHDT and CDR2 YNNKEL (reference sequence). After removal of 2 bases from V and 7 bases from J, the junction contained 0 bases not matched to a gene. The CDR3 bases are TGTGCCAGCAGCCAAACAGGGGGTGGCTACACCTTC. It is translated as CASSQTGGGYTF.

Only a few counts were recorded for this clone. This chain links TRBV3-1 (or the pseudogene TRBV3-2) with TRBJ2-2; a possible D gene is TRBD1 (5 bases). V shed 1 base and J shed 7 bases, with 13 bases lying between them. The CDR3 consists of 15 residues. CDR1 is LGHDT and CDR2 is YNNKEL in the germline V gene (reference sequence). CDR3 residues: CASSQGFRAGGELFF. CDR3 nucleotide sequence: TGTGCCAGCAGCCAAGGGTTCAGGGCCGGCGGGGAGCTGTTTTTT.

The rearrangement links TRBV28 to TRBJ1-2; D gene uncertain. The germline V gene encodes CDR1 MDHEN and CDR2 SYDVKM. The CDR3 consists of 15 residues. Trimming shortened V by 6 bases and J by 3 bases, and 17 bases separated the two germline ends. CDR3: CASRDQGEDYYGYTF. Written as DNA, the CDR3 is TGTGCCAGCAGGGACCAAGGTGAGGACTACTATGGCTACACCTTC.

Turning to this clone: Different DNA sequences within this sample yield the same CDR3. V gene TRBV7-3 combines with J gene TRBJ2-3, with unresolved D. The V gene lost 5 bases and the J gene lost 4 bases, with 13 bases spanning the gap. The CDR3 has 14 amino acids. Per germline, CDR1 SGHTA and CDR2 FQGTGA. CDR3 amino acids: CASSLMAAADTQYF. In DNA form, the CDR3 reads TGTGCCAGCAGCCTAATGGCCGCCGCAGATACGCAGTATTTT.

The genes are TRBV11-2 and TRBJ2-3; 14 nucleotides line up with TRBD2. Germline-derived CDR1 and CDR2 are SGHAT and FQNNGV. CDR3 length equals 15 residues. V lost 0 bases to trimming and J lost 11 bases; unmatched junction nucleotides: 4. CDR3: CASSLEGLAGDQQYF. The CDR3 nucleotides are TGTGCCAGCAGCTTAGAGGGACTAGCGGGAGACCAGCAGTATTTT.

This clone was counted once. The gene calls are TRBV5-1 and TRBJ2-5; 11 positions match TRBD1. This CDR3 has 16 amino acids. Germline CDR1 reads SGHRS; CDR2 reads YFSETQ. V trimming: 3 bases; J trimming: 4 bases; junction bases outside the gene matches: 8. The CDR3 nucleotides read TGCGCCAGCAGCTCCCTTGGACAGGGGGCTTCAGAGACCCAGTACTTC. It is translated as CASSSLGQGASETQYF.

The rearrangement uses TRBV3-1 (or the pseudogene TRBV3-2) and TRBJ2-3; 9 nucleotides align to TRBD1. After removal of 5 bases from V and 4 bases from J, the junction contained 4 bases not matched to a gene. Germline V CDR1 and CDR2: LGHDT, YNNKEL (reference sequence). The CDR3 has 14 amino acids. The CDR3 reads CASSTGTGSDTQYF. The CDR3 nucleotides are TGTGCCAGCAGCACGGGGACAGGGTCAGATACGCAGTATTTT.

The chain links TRBV9 to TRBJ2-1, with 8 positions matching TRBD2. This CDR3 region has 16 residues. CDR1 is SGDLS and CDR2 is YYNGEE in the germline V gene. After removal of 4 bases from V and 0 bases from J, the junction contained 6 bases not matched to a gene. The CDR3 sequence is CASSPTSGTSYNEQFF. In DNA form, the CDR3 reads TGTGCCAGCAGCCCTACTAGCGGCACCTCCTACAATGAGCAGTTCTTC.

This clone was seen a few times. The chain employs TRBV9 and TRBJ2-2; D is uncertain. This CDR3 comprises 13 residues. The germline gives CDR1 SGDLS, CDR2 YYNGEE. Between the trimmed V and J ends, which lost 0 bases and 7 bases, there was a span of 7 bases. For the CDR3, the DNA is TGTGCCAGCAGCGTAGTCCGCGACGGGGAGCTGTTTTTT. This translates into CASSVVRDGELFF.

V gene TRBV6-1 combines with J gene TRBJ2-7; 7 bases align to TRBD1. This CDR3 is 17 amino acids long. Germline CDR1 reads MNHNS; CDR2 reads SASEGT. Trimming at V came to 1 base and at J to 4 bases, leaving 13 bases not matched to a gene. The CDR3 nucleotides read TGTGCCAGCAGTGAAGGGTTGCCTCCGGGACAGCATTACGAGCAGTACTTC. Protein: CASSEGLPPGQHYEQYF.

J is TRBJ1-1 and V is TRBV9; D gene unclear. V dropped 2 bases and J dropped 4 bases, with 12 bases sitting between them. The CDR3 covers 14 residues. Germline V gene data show CDR1 as SGDLS and CDR2 as YYNGEE. CDR3 bases: TGTGCCAGCAGCGTCATAAACTCCGGCACTGAAGCTTTCTTT. This gives the protein CASSVINSGTEAFF.

The genes are TRBV21-1 and TRBJ1-4. TRBV21-1 is shown as a pseudogene. The CDR3 contains 19 residues. The CDR3 coding sequence is TGTGCCAGCAGCACCCTATCGGCGGGAATCTCTGCAACTAATGAAAAACTGTTTTTT. Encoded protein: CASSTLSAGISATNEKLFF.

V gene TRBV2 combines with J gene TRBJ1-5, with 7 bases identical to TRBD1. V was pared by 9 bases and J by 5 bases, with 10 bases of the junction left unmatched. Germline loops: CDR1 SNHLY, CDR2 FYNNEI. This CDR3 has 14 amino acids. The CDR3 protein is CASGTGAGYQPQHF. CDR3 in DNA: TGTGCCAGTGGAACAGGGGCCGGTTATCAGCCCCAGCATTTT.

The chain links TRBV27 to TRBJ2-5; D is undetermined. The V and J ends lost 2 bases and 0 bases respectively, with 4 bases between them. The V gene's germline CDR1 is MNHEY and CDR2 SMNVEV (reference sequence). This CDR3 has 13 amino acids. In nucleotides, the CDR3 is TGTGCCAGCAGTTTACTTCACCAAGAGACCCAGTACTTC. Translated: CASSLLHQETQYF.

This clone was counted a few times. V is TRBV7-6 and J is TRBJ2-2, with 11 bases that match TRBD1. The CDR3 runs 16 residues. Germline V gives CDR1 SGHVS, CDR2 FNYEAQ. The J segment lost 4 bases and the V segment lost 5 bases, leaving 6 bases of the junction unmatched. CDR3 protein: CASSRGTGGFTGELFF. CDR3 coding DNA: TGTGCCAGCAGCCGAGGGACAGGGGGTTTCACCGGGGAGCTGTTTTTT.

This chain connects TRBV18 to TRBJ2-3; no firm D call. Germline values: CDR1 KGHSH, CDR2 LQKENI. The CDR3 runs 13 residues. V was clipped by 1 base and J by 6 bases, with 8 bases between them. CDR3 sequence (DNA): TGTGCCAGCTCACCACGGTTCCGGGATACGCAGTATTTT. Its protein is CASSPRFRDTQYF. Together with reference TRBV18 and TRBJ2-3, the CDR3 gives the full variable domain: NAGVMQNPRHLVRRRGQEARLRCSPMKGHSHVYWYRQLPEEGLKFMVYLQKENIIDESGMPKERFSAEFPKEGPSILRIQQVVRGDSAAYFCASSPRFRDTQYFGPGTRLTVL.

This chain uses TRBV3-1 (or the pseudogene TRBV3-2) with TRBJ2-2; 8 nucleotides align to TRBD1. Trimming at V came to 0 bases and at J to 5 bases, leaving 8 bases not matched to a gene. The CDR3 loop spans 17 amino acids. CDR1 LGHDT and CDR2 YNNKEL come from the germline V gene (reference sequence). CDR3 coding DNA: TGTGCCAGCAGCCAAGAACCCAGGGGGCGTCGGACCGGGGAGCTGTTTTTT. Translation gives CASSQEPRGRRTGELFF.

There are a few counts of this clone. The V call is TRBV19, the J call TRBJ2-2; D perhaps matches TRBD1 (7 bases). The length of the CDR3 is 15 residues. Between the trimmed V and J ends, which lost 6 bases and 5 bases, there was a span of 16 bases. Germline-derived CDR1 and CDR2 are LNHDA and SQIVND (reference sequence). In DNA, the CDR3 is TGTGCCAGTAGGGACGACAGGGCGGGGACCGGGGAGCTGTTTTTT. Translating it yields CASRDDRAGTGELFF.

The chain links TRBV21-1 to TRBJ2-7; whether TRBD1, the table's D call, matches the DNA was not checked. TRBV21-1 is noted as a pseudogene. This CDR3 has 17 amino acids. CDR3 residues: CASSKQSGTGCIYEQYF. The DNA for the CDR3 is TGTGCCAGCAGCAAACAGTCCGGGACAGGGTGTATCTACGAGCAGTACTTC.

CDR3 protein: CASTLRQGWSPLHF. CDR3 coding DNA: TGTGCCAGCACCCTCCGACAGGGTTGGTCACCCCTCCACTTT. V usage is TRBV6-5 and J usage is TRBJ1-6; 7 nucleotides match TRBD1. The length of the CDR3 is 14 residues. Germline-derived CDR1 and CDR2 are MNHEY and SVGAGI. J gave up 10 bases and V 7 bases, and 10 bases lay outside the gene matches.

This clone has only one observation. The CDR3 DNA reads TGTGCCAGCACCTTTCGGGGGGAATACAATGAGCAGTTCTTC. Encoded protein: CASTFRGEYNEQFF. The chain employs TRBV7-2 and TRBJ2-1, with 7 bases aligning to TRBD2. This CDR3 region has 14 residues. V dropped 7 bases and J dropped 4; count of bases not matched to a gene: 7. Germline lookup yields CDR1 SGHTA and CDR2 FQGNSA.

This sequence joins TRBV5-4 and TRBJ2-1, with 11 bases matching TRBD2. The CDR3 covers 16 residues. Germline CDR1 and CDR2: SGHNT and YYREEE (reference sequence). The ends lost 4 bases at V and 5 bases at J; junction bases unmatched: 8. This CDR3 is CASSRMTSGNHNEQFF. The DNA of the CDR3 is TGTGCCAGCAGCCGGATGACTAGCGGGAATCACAATGAGCAGTTCTTC. The whole variable domain, remainder taken from reference TRBV5-4 and TRBJ2-1, is ETGVTQSPTHLIKTRGQQVTLRCSSQSGHNTVSWYQQALGQGPQFIFQYYREEENGRGNFPPRFSGLQFPNYSSELNVNALELDDSALYLCASSRMTSGNHNEQFFGPGTRLTVL.